This T cell receptor beta chain emerged from a study of cytomegalovirus exposure and HLA in healthy donors. 60 Vbeta and 13 Jbeta primers were used in PCR. The repertoire was sequenced with immunoSEQ multiplex PCR; TCRdb's copy has only in-frame clones and lacks some. Of under 200,000 clones in the sample, nearly 80% were seen once. General study points: Indistinguishable V segments such as TRBV6-2 and TRBV6-3 were excluded. In a later analysis, TCR beta V- and J-gene trimming was associated with a missense DCLRE1C variant. An analysis was carried out later, and it reportedly showed fewer N-insertions in an Asian-associated ancestry cluster than the 666-donor mean.

This clone was detected a few times. No antigen is known for it. The CDR3 spans 16 residues. V dropped 2 bases and J dropped 2; count of bases not matched to a gene: 6. The germline V gene has CDR1 SEHNR and CDR2 FQNEAQ (reference sequence). The J gene is TRBJ2-1, the V gene TRBV7-9; 7 bases line up with TRBD2. The source material was PBMCs. The clonotype was recovered from a woman in her twenties or thirties in good health and CMV-seropositive. The CDR3 reads CASSLKGLRAYNEQFF. The CDR3 DNA sequence: TGTGCCAGCAGCTTAAAGGGACTAAGGGCCTACAATGAGCAGTTCTTC.